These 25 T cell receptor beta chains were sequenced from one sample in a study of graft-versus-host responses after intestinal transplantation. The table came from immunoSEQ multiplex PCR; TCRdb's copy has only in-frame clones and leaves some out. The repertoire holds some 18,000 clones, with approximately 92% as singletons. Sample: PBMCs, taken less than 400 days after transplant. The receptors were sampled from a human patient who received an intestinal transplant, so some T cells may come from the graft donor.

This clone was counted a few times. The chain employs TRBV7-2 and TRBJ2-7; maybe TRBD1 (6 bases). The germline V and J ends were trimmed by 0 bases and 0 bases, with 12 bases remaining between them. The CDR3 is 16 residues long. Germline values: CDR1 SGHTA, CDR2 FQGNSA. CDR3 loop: CASSLARQGSSYEQYF. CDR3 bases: TGTGCCAGCAGCTTAGCACGGCAGGGGAGCTCCTACGAGCAGTACTTC.

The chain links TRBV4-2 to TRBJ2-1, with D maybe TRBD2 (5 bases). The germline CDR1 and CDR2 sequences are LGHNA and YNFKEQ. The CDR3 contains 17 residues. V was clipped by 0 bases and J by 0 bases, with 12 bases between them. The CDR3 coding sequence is TGTGCCAGCAGCCAAGATAGCGTACCACCCTCCTACAATGAGCAGTTCTTC. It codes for CASSQDSVPPSYNEQFF.

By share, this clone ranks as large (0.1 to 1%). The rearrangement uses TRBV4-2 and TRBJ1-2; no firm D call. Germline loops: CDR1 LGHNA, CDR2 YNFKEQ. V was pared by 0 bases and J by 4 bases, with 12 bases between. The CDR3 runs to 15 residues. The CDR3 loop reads CASSQDTEAFYGYTF. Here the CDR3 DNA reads TGTGCCAGCAGCCAAGATACGGAGGCTTTCTATGGCTACACCTTC.

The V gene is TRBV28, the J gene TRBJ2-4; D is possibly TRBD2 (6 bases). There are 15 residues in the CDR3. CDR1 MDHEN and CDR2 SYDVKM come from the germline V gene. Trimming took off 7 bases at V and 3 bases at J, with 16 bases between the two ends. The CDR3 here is CASTSPRGNKNIQYF. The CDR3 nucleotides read TGTGCCAGCACCAGCCCGCGGGGTAACAAAAACATTCAGTACTTC.

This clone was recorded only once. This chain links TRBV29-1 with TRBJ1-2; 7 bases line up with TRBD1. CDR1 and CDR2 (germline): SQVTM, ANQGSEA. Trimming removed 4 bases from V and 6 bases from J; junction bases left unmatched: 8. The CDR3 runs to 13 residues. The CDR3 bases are TGCAGCGTTGCAGGGGGGGATGAAAATGGCTACACCTTC. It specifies CSVAGGDENGYTF.

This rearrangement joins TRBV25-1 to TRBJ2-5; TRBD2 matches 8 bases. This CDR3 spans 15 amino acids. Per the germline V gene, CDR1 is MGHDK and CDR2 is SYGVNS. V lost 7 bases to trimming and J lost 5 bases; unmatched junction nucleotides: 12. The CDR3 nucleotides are TGTGCCAGCATAGACGCGGGGGGCCCGGGCGAGACCCAGTACTTC. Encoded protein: CASIDAGGPGETQYF.

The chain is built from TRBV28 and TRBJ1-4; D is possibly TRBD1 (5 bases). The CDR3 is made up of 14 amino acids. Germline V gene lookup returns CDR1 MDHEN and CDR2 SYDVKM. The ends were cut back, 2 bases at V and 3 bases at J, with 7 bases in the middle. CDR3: CASSLGGANEKLFF. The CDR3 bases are TGTGCCAGCAGTTTAGGGGGGGCTAATGAAAAACTGTTTTTT.

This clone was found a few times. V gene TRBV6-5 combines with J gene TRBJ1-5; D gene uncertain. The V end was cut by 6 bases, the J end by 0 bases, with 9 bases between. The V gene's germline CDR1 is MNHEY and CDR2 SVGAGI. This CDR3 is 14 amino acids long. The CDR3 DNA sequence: TGTGCCAGCAGCCGTAGCGATAGCAATCAGCCCCAGCATTTT. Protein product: CASSRSDSNQPQHF.

This CDR3 reads CASSQDLGTGGLYSNQPQHF. The DNA of the CDR3 is TGCGCCAGCAGCCAAGATTTGGGGACAGGGGGCCTATATAGCAATCAGCCCCAGCATTTT. The rearrangement joins TRBV4-1 to TRBJ1-5; 12 bases line up with TRBD1. The J segment lost 0 bases and the V segment lost 0 bases, leaving 9 bases of the junction unmatched. This CDR3 comprises 20 residues. The V gene's germline CDR1 is MGHRA and CDR2 YSYEKL.

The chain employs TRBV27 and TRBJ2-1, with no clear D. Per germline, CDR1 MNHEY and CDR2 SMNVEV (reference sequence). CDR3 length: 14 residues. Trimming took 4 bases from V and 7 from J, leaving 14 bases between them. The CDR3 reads CASSSRPNGNEQFF. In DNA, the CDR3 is TGTGCCAGCAGTTCAAGGCCTAATGGTAATGAGCAGTTCTTC.

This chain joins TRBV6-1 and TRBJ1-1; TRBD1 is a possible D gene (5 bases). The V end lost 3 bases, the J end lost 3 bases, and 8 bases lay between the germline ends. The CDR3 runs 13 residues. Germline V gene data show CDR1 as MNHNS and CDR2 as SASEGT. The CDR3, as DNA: TGTGCCAGCAGTGACAGGGTTTACACTGAAGCTTTCTTT. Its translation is CASSDRVYTEAFF.

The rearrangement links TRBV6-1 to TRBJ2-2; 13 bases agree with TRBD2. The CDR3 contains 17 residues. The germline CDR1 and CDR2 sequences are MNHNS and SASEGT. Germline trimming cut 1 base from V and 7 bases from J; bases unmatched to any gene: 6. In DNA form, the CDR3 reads TGTGCCAGCAGTGAAGGACTAGCGGGAGGCGTACACGGGGAGCTGTTTTTT. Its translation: CASSEGLAGGVHGELFF.

CDR3 sequence: CASSPRLDGTGELFF. The CDR3 bases are TGTGCCAGCAGCCCCCGACTAGATGGCACCGGGGAGCTGTTTTTT. The chain employs TRBV7-3 and TRBJ2-2; perhaps TRBD2 as D (6 bases). Germline V gene data show CDR1 as SGHTA and CDR2 as FQGTGA. The CDR3 is 15 residues long. With 5 bases removed from V and 4 bases from J, the gap between germline ends came to 14 bases.

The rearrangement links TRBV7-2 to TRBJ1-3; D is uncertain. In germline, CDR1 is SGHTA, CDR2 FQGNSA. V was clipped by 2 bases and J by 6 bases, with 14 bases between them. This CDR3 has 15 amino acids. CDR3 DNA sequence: TGTGCCAGCAGCTTATCGCCCCGACGGTCAAACACCATATATTTT. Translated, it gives CASSLSPRRSNTIYF.

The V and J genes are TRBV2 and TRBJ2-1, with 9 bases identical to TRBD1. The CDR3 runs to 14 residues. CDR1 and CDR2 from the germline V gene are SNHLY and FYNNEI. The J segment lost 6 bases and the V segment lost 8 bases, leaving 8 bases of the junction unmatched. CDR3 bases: TGTGCCAGCTCTAACAGGGGGCCCCTCAATGAGCAGTTCTTC. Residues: CASSNRGPLNEQFF.

The DNA for the CDR3 is TGCGCCAGCAGCTTGGTGCGGACAGATCACCTCTATGGCTACACCTTC. Translating it yields CASSLVRTDHLYGYTF. V and J are TRBV5-1 and TRBJ1-2; D might be TRBD1 (6 bases). The CDR3 length is 16 residues. CDR1 is SGHRS and CDR2 is YFSETQ in the germline V gene. V was pared by 0 bases and J by 4 bases, with 16 bases between.

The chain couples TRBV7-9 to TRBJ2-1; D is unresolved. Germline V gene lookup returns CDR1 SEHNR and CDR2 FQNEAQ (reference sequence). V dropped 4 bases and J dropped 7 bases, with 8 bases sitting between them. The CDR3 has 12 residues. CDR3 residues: CASSSGRNEQFF. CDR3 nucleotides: TGTGCCAGCAGCTCAGGAAGGAATGAGCAGTTCTTC.

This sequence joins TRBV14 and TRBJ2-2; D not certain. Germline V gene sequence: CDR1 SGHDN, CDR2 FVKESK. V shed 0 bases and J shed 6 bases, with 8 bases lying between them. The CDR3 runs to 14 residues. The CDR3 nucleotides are TGTGCCAGCAGCCAAGATCGAGGCGCCGGGGAGCTGTTTTTT. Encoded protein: CASSQDRGAGELFF.

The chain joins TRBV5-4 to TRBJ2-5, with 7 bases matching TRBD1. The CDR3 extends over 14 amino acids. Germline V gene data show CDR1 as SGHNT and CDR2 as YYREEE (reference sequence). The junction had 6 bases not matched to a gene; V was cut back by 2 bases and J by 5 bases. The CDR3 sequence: CASSFYRGWETQYF. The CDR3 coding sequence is TGTGCCAGCAGCTTTTACAGGGGATGGGAGACCCAGTACTTC.

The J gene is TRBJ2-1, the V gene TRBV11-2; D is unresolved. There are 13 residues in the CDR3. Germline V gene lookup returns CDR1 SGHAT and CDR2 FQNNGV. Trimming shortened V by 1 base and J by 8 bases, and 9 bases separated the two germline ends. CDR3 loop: CASSLGVFDEQFF. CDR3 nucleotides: TGTGCCAGCAGCTTAGGAGTTTTTGATGAGCAGTTCTTC.

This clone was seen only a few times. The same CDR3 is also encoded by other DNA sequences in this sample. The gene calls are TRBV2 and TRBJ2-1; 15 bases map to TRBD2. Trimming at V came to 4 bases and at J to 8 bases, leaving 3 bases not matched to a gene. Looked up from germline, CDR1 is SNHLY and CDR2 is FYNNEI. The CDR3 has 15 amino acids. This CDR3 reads CASSGGLAGGDEQFF. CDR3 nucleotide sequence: TGTGCCAGCAGTGGGGGACTAGCGGGGGGTGATGAGCAGTTCTTC.

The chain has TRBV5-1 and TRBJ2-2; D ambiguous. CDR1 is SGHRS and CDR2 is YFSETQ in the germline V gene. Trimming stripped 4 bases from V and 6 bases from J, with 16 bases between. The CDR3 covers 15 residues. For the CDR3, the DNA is TGCGCCAGCAGCAGTACCACGCTACGTCCCGGGGAGCTGTTTTTT. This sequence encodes CASSSTTLRPGELFF.

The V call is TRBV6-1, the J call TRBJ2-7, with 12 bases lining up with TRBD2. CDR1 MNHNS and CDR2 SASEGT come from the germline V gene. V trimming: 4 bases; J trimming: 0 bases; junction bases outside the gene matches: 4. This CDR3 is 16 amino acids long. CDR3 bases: TGTGCCAGCAGTGCTGGACTAGCGGGGTACTCCTACGAGCAGTACTTC. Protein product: CASSAGLAGYSYEQYF.

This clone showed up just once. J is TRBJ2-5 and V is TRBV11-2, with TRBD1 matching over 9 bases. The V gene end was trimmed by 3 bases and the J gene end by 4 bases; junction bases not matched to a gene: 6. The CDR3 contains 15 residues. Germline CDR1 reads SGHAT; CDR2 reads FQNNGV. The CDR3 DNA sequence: TGTGCCAGCAGCTTTGACTACAGGGGGCGAGAGACCCAGTACTTC. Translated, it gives CASSFDYRGRETQYF.

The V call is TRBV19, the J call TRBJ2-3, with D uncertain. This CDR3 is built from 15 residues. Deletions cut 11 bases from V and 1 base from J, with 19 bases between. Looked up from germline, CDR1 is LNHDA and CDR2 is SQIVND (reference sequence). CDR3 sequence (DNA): TGTGCCGTCAAACCGGAATGGGCGGGCACAGATACGCAGTATTTT. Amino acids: CAVKPEWAGTDTQYF.